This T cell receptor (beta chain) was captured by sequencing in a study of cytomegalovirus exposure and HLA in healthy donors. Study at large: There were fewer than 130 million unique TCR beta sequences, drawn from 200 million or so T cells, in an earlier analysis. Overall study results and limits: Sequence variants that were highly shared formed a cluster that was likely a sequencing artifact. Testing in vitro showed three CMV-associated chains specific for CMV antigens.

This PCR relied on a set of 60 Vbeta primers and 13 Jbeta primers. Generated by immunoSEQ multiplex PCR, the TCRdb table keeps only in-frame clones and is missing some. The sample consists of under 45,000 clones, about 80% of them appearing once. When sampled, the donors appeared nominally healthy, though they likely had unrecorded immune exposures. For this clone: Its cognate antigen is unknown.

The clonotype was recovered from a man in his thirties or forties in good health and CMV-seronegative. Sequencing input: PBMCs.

CDR3 nucleotide sequence: TGTGCCGGAAAGCGGGAGTCAGTCCGCGAGCAGTTCTTC. It encodes CAGKRESVREQFF. The gene calls are TRBV2 and TRBJ2-1; 8 bases line up with TRBD2. The trim removed 11 bases at V and 10 bases at J, leaving 13 bases unmatched. Germline CDR1 SNHLY, CDR2 FYNNEI. This CDR3 is built from 13 residues.